Each of the 28 T cell receptor beta chains below was sequenced from the same sample in a study of T cell repertoires in cytomegalovirus infection. No antigens are known for them. TCRdb ran MiXCR on the reads and lists one entry per CDR3 protein. Of 900,000 to 950,000 distinct CDR3 sequences listed, under 40% are singletons. The sequencing used cultured CD8+ T cells from PBMCs, collected from culture after CMV antigen stimulation. All receptors come from a human donor in good health (CMV status not recorded). Some clones in this sample may be carry-over from other donors' samples.

This clonotype was counted only a few times. This chain links TRBV6-5 with TRBJ2-4; D tentatively fits TRBD1 or TRBD2 (6 bases each). CDR1 and CDR2 (germline): MNHEY, SVGAGI. Between the trimmed V and J ends, which lost 2 bases and 7 bases, there was a span of 9 bases. CDR3 length equals 13 residues. The CDR3 protein is CASSYAGGNIQYF. CDR3 in DNA: TGTGCCAGCAGTTACGCCGGGGGCAACATTCAGTACTTC.

Concerning this clonotype: Compared with germline, one end of the junction differs, possibly owing to a read error. The chain has TRBV12-3 or TRBV12-4 and TRBJ1-2; no firm D call. CDR3 size: 16 residues. The CDR3 here is CASSFRRYPTTPSEAF. In DNA form, the CDR3 reads TGTGCCAGCAGTTTTAGACGCTACCCTACTACACCTTCAGAGGCCTTC.

In DNA, the CDR3 is TGTGCCAGCAGTGAAGGGACAGGGCCATACAATGAGCAGTTCTTC. Its protein product is CASSEGTGPYNEQFF. The J gene is TRBJ2-1, the V gene TRBV6-1; 8 nucleotides align to TRBD1. The V segment lost 1 base and the J segment 4 bases; nucleotides outside the gene matches: 3. This CDR3 is built from 15 residues. Germline CDR1 and CDR2: MNHNS and SASEGT.

This clonotype was counted only a few times. The rearrangement joins TRBV6-2 or TRBV6-3 to TRBJ2-5; 8 nucleotides agree with TRBD1. Germline CDR1 MNHEY, CDR2 SVGEGT. With V trimmed by 2 bases and J by 3 bases, 5 bases remained unmatched. The CDR3 spans 15 residues. This chain's CDR3 is CASSYLTDREETQYF. In nucleotides, the CDR3 is TGTGCCAGCAGTTACCTTACGGACAGGGAAGAGACCCAGTACTTC.

Ten or more counts support this clonotype. The rearrangement links TRBV7-8 to TRBJ2-5; 13 bases are a match to TRBD2. With V trimmed by 3 bases and J by 2 bases, 12 bases remained unmatched. Germline V gene sequence: CDR1 SGHVS, CDR2 FQNEAQ. This CDR3 is built from 19 residues. CDR3 in DNA: TGTGCCAGCAGCTTGAAGACTAGCGGGGGGCAGCCCATACAAGAGACCCAGTACTTC. It translates to CASSLKTSGGQPIQETQYF.

The chain uses TRBV19 and TRBJ1-1; D unresolved. V gave up 6 bases and J gave up 0 bases, with 23 bases separating them. Germline V gene lookup returns CDR1 LNHDA and CDR2 SQIVND (reference sequence). The CDR3 length is 18 residues. CDR3 residues: CASRVSPLYRVMNTEAFF. The CDR3, as DNA: TGTGCCAGTAGAGTCAGTCCTCTTTACCGGGTGATGAACACTGAAGCTTTCTTT.

This clonotype was counted between two and nine times. V and J are TRBV27 and TRBJ2-1, with 8 bases lining up with TRBD2. Unmatched junction bases numbered 6, after V lost 2 bases and J lost 6 bases. The CDR3 spans 15 residues. Per germline, CDR1 MNHEY and CDR2 SMNVEV (reference sequence). CDR3 sequence: CASSLRPGGPNEQFF. The CDR3 DNA follows: TGTGCCAGCAGTTTACGGCCGGGGGGGCCCAATGAGCAGTTCTTC.

The chain has TRBV24-1 and TRBJ1-5, with D tentatively TRBD1 (5 bases). The CDR3 runs to 13 residues. Germline-derived CDR1 and CDR2 are KGHDR and SFDVKD. Trimming took 4 bases from V and 7 from J, leaving 10 bases between them. For the CDR3, the DNA is TGTGCCACCAGTGACAGGGCGGGACAGCCCCAGCATTTT. Its protein is CATSDRAGQPQHF.

This clonotype was counted between two and nine times. The chain links TRBV6-1 to TRBJ2-5, with 9 bases aligning to TRBD2. CDR1 and CDR2 (germline): MNHNS, SASEGT. Trimming took 4 bases from V and 5 from J; bases not matched to a gene: 5. CDR3 length: 14 residues. DNA of the CDR3: TGTGCCAGCAGTGGGTGGACTAGCGATGAGACCCAGTACTTC. It is translated as CASSGWTSDETQYF.

V and J are TRBV27 and TRBJ2-2; 8 nucleotides line up with TRBD2. V dropped 8 bases and J dropped 10; count of bases not matched to a gene: 12. The V gene's germline CDR1 is MNHEY and CDR2 SMNVEV (reference sequence). This CDR3 spans 14 amino acids. The CDR3: CASGAGAPSTELFF. In nucleotides, the CDR3 is TGTGCCAGCGGAGCGGGGGCTCCATCTACGGAGCTGTTTTTT.

V and J are TRBV5-6 and TRBJ1-4; TRBD1 is a possible D gene (5 bases). Trimming pared 0 bases from V and 6 bases from J, leaving 9 bases between. This CDR3 region has 14 residues. Germline-derived CDR1 and CDR2 are SGHDT and YYEEEE. The DNA of the CDR3 is TGTGCCAGCAGCTTGGGGCCCAGGGATGAAAAACTGTTTTTT. Residues: CASSLGPRDEKLFF.

This sequence joins TRBV28 and TRBJ2-1; D unresolved. The CDR3 totals 15 residues. V gave up 6 bases and J gave up 2 bases, with 14 bases separating them. Germline CDR1 MDHEN, CDR2 SYDVKM. Here the CDR3 DNA reads TGTGCCAGCAGCCCGGGCCTCGGCCCCTACAATGAGCAGTTCTTC. It translates to CASSPGLGPYNEQFF.

The chain carries TRBV28 and TRBJ2-7, with 7 bases lining up with TRBD1. With V trimmed by 4 bases and J by 2 bases, 8 bases remained unmatched. Germline V lookup: CDR1 MDHEN, CDR2 SYDVKM. The CDR3 runs 15 residues. This chain's CDR3 is CASSYQQGIPYEQYV. CDR3 DNA sequence: TGTGCCAGCAGTTACCAACAGGGGATACCCTACGAGCAGTACGTC.

This clonotype was counted between two and nine times. The CDR3 region has the DNA TGTGCCAGCAGCCCGAAGGGGAGGGTACCGACTGGGGCCAACGTCCTGACTTTC. This gives the protein CASSPKGRVPTGANVLTF. V is TRBV7-9 and J is TRBJ2-6; 7 nucleotides line up with TRBD2. Unmatched junction bases numbered 12, after V lost 5 bases and J lost 2 bases. CDR3 size: 18 residues. CDR1 and CDR2 (germline): SEHNR, FQNEAQ (reference sequence).

On this clonotype itself: The conserved final phenylalanine or tryptophan is absent from the CDR3, which likely points to a read error. The chain is built from TRBV6-6 and TRBJ2-7; maybe TRBD1 (6 bases). This CDR3 has 13 amino acids. The V gene lost 5 bases and the J gene lost 1 base, with 9 bases spanning the gap. CDR1 and CDR2 from the germline V gene are MNHNY and SVGAGI (reference sequence). The CDR3 coding sequence is TGTGCCAGCAGTCAGGGGATTTCCTACGAGCAGTACATC. Translation gives CASSQGISYEQYI.

This clonotype was seen only a few times. The chain couples TRBV6-2 or TRBV6-3 to TRBJ2-7; 7 bases match TRBD2. CDR1 and CDR2 (germline): MNHEY, SVGEGT. This CDR3 region has 15 residues. V dropped 6 bases and J dropped 2; count of bases not matched to a gene: 10. CDR3 region: CASSHITGTTYEQYF. The CDR3 region has the DNA TGTGCCAGCAGCCACATAACCGGGACTACCTACGAGCAGTACTTC.

For this clonotype: Possible read error: a much larger clone is one base away. Since the CDR3 does not end with the conserved phenylalanine or tryptophan, this likely comes from a read error. The CDR3 reads CASSLNTIRGYTL. CDR3 bases: TGTGCCAGCAGTTTGAATACGATCCGGGGCTACACCCTC. This chain joins TRBV12-3 or TRBV12-4 and TRBJ1-2; no clear D gene. The CDR3 loop spans 13 amino acids. Deletions cut 3 bases from V and 8 bases from J, with 13 bases between.

With respect to this clonotype: This CDR3 fails to terminate in the conserved phenylalanine or tryptophan, so it likely reflects a read error. The J gene is TRBJ1-1, the V gene TRBV27, with 7 nucleotides matching TRBD1. Germline V gives CDR1 MNHEY, CDR2 SMNVEV (reference sequence). The CDR3 covers 14 residues. J lost 1 base, V lost 5 bases, and 4 bases had no gene match. CDR3 sequence (DNA): TGTGCCAGCAGTCCAACAGGGGAGAACACTGAAGCTTTCTCT. Translating it yields CASSPTGENTEAFS.

Worth noting for this clonotype: Germline is not matched at one junction end, which may reflect a read error. The chain joins TRBV6-5 to TRBJ1-5; D unclear. The CDR3 consists of 14 residues. The germline CDR1 and CDR2 sequences are MNHEY and SVGAGI. The DNA of the CDR3 is TGTGCCAGCAGTCCCAGCGATAGCAATCAGTCCCAGCATTTT. This codes for CASSPSDSNQSQHF.

This clonotype turned up a few times. The gene calls are TRBV25-1 and TRBJ2-4; D not certain. Deletions cut 1 base from V and 9 bases from J, with 4 bases between. The CDR3 consists of 11 residues. CDR1 is MGHDK, CDR2 SYGVNS, per germline. CDR3: CASSESRIQYF. The CDR3 bases are TGTGCCAGCAGTGAATCGCGCATTCAGTACTTC.

This clonotype was detected many times. The rearrangement links TRBV7-9 to TRBJ2-3, with D unresolved. The CDR3 covers 12 residues. Trimming stripped 5 bases from V and 5 bases from J, with 8 bases between. The germline V gene has CDR1 SEHNR and CDR2 FQNEAQ (reference sequence). CDR3 protein: CASSPPGDTQYF. CDR3 in DNA: TGTGCCAGCAGCCCGCCGGGAGATACGCAGTATTTT.

This clonotype was seen only a few times. V and J are TRBV27 and TRBJ2-2, with D hard to call. V was cut by 8 bases and J by 6 bases, with 19 bases left in between. CDR1 and CDR2 (germline): MNHEY, SMNVEV (reference sequence). The length of the CDR3 is 15 residues. This CDR3 is CASSLLEDLPGELFF. The DNA for the CDR3 is TGTGCCAGCTCCCTATTAGAGGACCTCCCCGGGGAGCTGTTTTTT.

On this clonotype: Just one base apart from a much larger clone, this may be a read error. The chain couples TRBV7-8 to TRBJ2-2, with TRBD2 as a possible D gene (6 bases). Looked up from germline, CDR1 is SGHVS and CDR2 is FQNEAQ. The length of the CDR3 is 18 residues. The V gene lost 5 bases and the J gene lost 7 bases, with 26 bases spanning the gap. CDR3: CASSLHRPRLGLIGELFF. The CDR3 nucleotides read TGTGCCAGCAGCCTTCACCGGCCCCGACTAGGACTCATCGGGGAGCTGTTTTTT.

This sequence joins TRBV4-1 and TRBJ1-1; D gene uncertain. The V end lost 0 bases, the J end lost 7 bases, and 12 bases lay between the germline ends. Per the germline V gene, CDR1 is MGHRA and CDR2 is YSYEKL. CDR3 length: 14 residues. The CDR3 loop is CASSQEVAPDEAFF. CDR3 sequence (DNA): TGCGCCAGCAGCCAAGAGGTAGCTCCCGATGAAGCTTTCTTT.

Concerning this clonotype: A clone one base away is much larger, so this may be a read error. The chain is built from TRBV7-6 and TRBJ2-3; TRBD1 agrees at 7 bases. This CDR3 has 15 amino acids. From germline, CDR1 is SGHVS and CDR2 FNYEAQ. The DNA for the CDR3 is TGTGCCAACAGCTCGGGGACAGACTCTACAGATACGCAGTATTTT. Amino acid sequence: CANSSGTDSTDTQYF.

This clonotype has a handful of counts. V and J are TRBV7-9 and TRBJ2-5; 12 bases fit TRBD1. The V gene's germline CDR1 is SEHNR and CDR2 FQNEAQ (reference sequence). The CDR3 sequence is 17 residues long. V shed 2 bases, J shed 5 bases, and the junction held 9 bases outside the gene matches. In DNA form, the CDR3 reads TGTGCCAGCAGCTTACCTCGGGACAGGGGGCTTGGGGAGACCCAGTACTTC. Translated: CASSLPRDRGLGETQYF.

This clonotype has only a few counts. This chain links TRBV9 with TRBJ2-5; D not certain. Germline V gene data show CDR1 as SGDLS and CDR2 as YYNGEE. The CDR3 extends over 13 amino acids. The ends were cut back, 4 bases at V and 7 bases at J, with 14 bases in the middle. CDR3 residues: CASSPRVDGTQYF. The CDR3, as DNA: TGTGCCAGCAGCCCACGGGTGGATGGGACCCAGTACTTC. The variable domain in full, with the rest retrieved from reference TRBV9 and TRBJ2-5, is DSGVTQTPKHLITATGQRVTLRCSPRSGDLSVYWYQQSLDQGLQFLIQYYNGEERAKGNILERFSAQQFPDLHSELNLSSLELGDSALYFCASSPRVDGTQYFGPGTRLLVL.

This clonotype was recorded a few times. V gene TRBV5-4 combines with J gene TRBJ1-2; TRBD1 is a possible D gene (5 bases). Deletions cut 3 bases from V and 4 bases from J, with 13 bases between. The germline CDR1 and CDR2 sequences are SGHNT and YYREEE (reference sequence). The CDR3 spans 14 residues. Here the CDR3 DNA reads TGTGCCAGCAGCTGGGTAGGGGAGAGCTATGGCTACACCTTC. This gives the protein CASSWVGESYGYTF.